These T cell receptor beta chains were read from a single sample in a study of blood T cell repertoires in COVID-19. Clones were read by immunoSEQ multiplex PCR, and TCRdb kept only the in-frame ones, dropping some. The table records around 200,000 clones, around 87% of them present only once. What was sequenced was peripheral blood. These receptors came from a man aged 35 to 55 with active or convalescent COVID-19. CDR3s include the opening cysteine and the closing phenylalanine or tryptophan. Fields, in order: J gene, D gene, V gene, clone size, CDR3 protein, CDR3 DNA. The D gene is left open where the match is weak. Some rows have no size entry. The others give once, few or many, or a class for an expanded clone.

TRBJ1-1	TRBD1	TRBV27	.	CASSGTGTLDTEAFF	TGTGCCAGCTCCGGGACAGGGACTTTGGACACTGAAGCTTTCTTT
TRBJ2-2	TRBD1	TRBV24-1	.	CATSESGGGVNTGELFF	TGTGCCACCAGTGAGTCAGGGGGCGGAGTGAACACCGGGGAGCTGTTTTTT
TRBJ2-1	TRBD1	TRBV5-1	.	CASSPTGGGSYNEQFF	TGCGCCAGCAGCCCAACAGGGGGCGGTTCCTACAATGAGCAGTTCTTC
TRBJ2-5	.	TRBV7-2	.	CASSATSFETQYF	TGTGCCAGCAGCGCCACTAGTTTTGAGACCCAGTACTTC
TRBJ2-1	TRBD1	TRBV12-3/TRBV12-4	.	CASSRTGEQFF	TGTGCCAGCAGTCGGACAGGTGAGCAGTTCTTC
TRBJ1-2	.	TRBV13	.	CASSSGGDLNYGYTF	TGTGCCAGCAGCTCAGGTGGGGACTTAAACTATGGCTACACCTTC
TRBJ2-2	TRBD1	TRBV18	.	CASSPLDRFIQGTGELFF	TGTGCCAGCTCACCTTTGGACAGGTTCATCCAAGGCACCGGGGAGCTGTTTTTT
TRBJ2-1	.	TRBV29-1	.	CSVVRLQVSPYNEQFF	TGCAGCGTTGTCCGGTTACAGGTATCCCCCTACAATGAGCAGTTCTTC
TRBJ1-1	.	TRBV28	.	CASTETGDPGTEAFF	TGTGCCAGCACAGAAACGGGTGATCCGGGGACTGAAGCTTTCTTT
TRBJ1-1	TRBD1	TRBV2	.	CASSEGGPGQGGAFF	TGTGCCAGCAGTGAAGGTGGACCAGGACAGGGGGGTGCTTTCTTT
TRBJ2-2	.	TRBV5-6	.	CASSLFKQGNTGELFF	TGTGCCAGCAGCTTGTTTAAGCAGGGTAACACCGGGGAGCTGTTTTTT
TRBJ2-1	.	TRBV19	.	CASSMGRTNNEQFF	TGTGCCAGTAGTATGGGGCGGACGAACAATGAGCAGTTCTTC
TRBJ2-5	.	TRBV27	.	CASSLGPAQRETQYF	TGTGCCAGCAGTTTAGGCCCGGCCCAGCGAGAGACCCAGTACTTC
TRBJ2-7	.	TRBV4-2	.	CASSQVGGQAYEQYF	TGTGCCAGCAGCCAAGTCGGGGGGCAAGCCTACGAGCAGTACTTC
TRBJ1-6	.	TRBV5-4	once	CAISGQNNSPLHF	TGTGCCATCAGTGGACAGAATAATTCACCCCTCCACTTT
TRBJ2-7	.	TRBV6-5	few	CASTERGRVGFKYF	TGTGCCAGCACCGAAAGGGGGAGAGTAGGTTTCAAGTACTTC
TRBJ1-2	.	TRBV20-1	.	CSARGTHGYTF	TGCAGTGCTAGAGGGACTCATGGCTACACCTTC
TRBJ1-6	.	TRBV6-5	.	CASSTVTSTNSPLHF	TGTGCCAGCAGTACGGTTACGTCAACCAATTCACCCCTCCACTTT
TRBJ2-3	TRBD2	TRBV4-1	.	CASSQDPYSGVTDTQYF	TGCGCCAGCAGCCAAGACCCTTATAGCGGGGTCACAGATACGCAGTATTTT
TRBJ1-2	.	TRBV30	once	CAWSLYRIPNYGYTF	TGTGCCTGGAGTCTTTACAGGATTCCTAACTATGGCTACACCTTC
TRBJ1-1	.	TRBV2	.	CASSPLREAFF	TGTGCCAGCAGCCCTCTACGAGAAGCTTTCTTT
TRBJ2-2	.	TRBV29-1	.	CSVNEIEDTGELFF	TGCAGCGTTAACGAGATCGAAGACACCGGGGAGCTGTTTTTT
TRBJ2-1	TRBD2	TRBV4-1	.	CASSPGGGAGGNNEQFF	TGCGCCAGCAGCCCCGGTGGGGGAGCGGGGGGAAACAATGAGCAGTTCTTC
TRBJ1-4	TRBD1	TRBV6-5	.	CASSYAGQGIEKLFF	TGTGCCAGCAGTTACGCGGGACAGGGTATTGAAAAACTGTTTTTT
TRBJ2-4	.	TRBV11-2	once	CASSPQSAKNIQYF	TGTGCCAGCAGCCCGCAGTCTGCCAAAAACATTCAGTACTTC
TRBJ1-4	TRBD1	TRBV28	few	CASIETGLSTNEKLFF	TGTGCCAGCATTGAGACAGGGCTGTCGACTAATGAAAAACTGTTTTTT
TRBJ1-5	.	TRBV6-4	.	CASSDCWIGGNQPQHF	TGTGCCAGCAGTGACTGCTGGATTGGAGGCAATCAGCCCCAGCATTTT
TRBJ1-1	TRBD1	TRBV18	.	CASSPRQGRMNTEAFF	TGTGCCAGCTCTCCCCGACAGGGGAGGATGAACACTGAAGCTTTCTTT
TRBJ1-2	.	TRBV2	few	CASSEGREVGYTF	TGTGCCAGCAGTGAGGGCAGGGAGGTTGGCTACACCTTC
TRBJ2-7	TRBD2	TRBV4-2	.	CASSQTSGDYEQYF	TGTGCCAGCAGCCAGACTAGCGGAGACTACGAGCAGTACTTC
TRBJ1-2	.	TRBV28	once	CASSFHTPYRERVKGYTF	TGTGCCAGCAGTTTCCACACACCATACAGGGAAAGGGTTAAGGGCTACACCTTC
TRBJ2-3	.	TRBV9	.	CASSVWGLAGEEGGTDTQYF	TGTGCCAGCAGCGTATGGGGACTCGCGGGGGAGGAGGGGGGCACAGATACGCAGTATTTT
TRBJ2-7	.	TRBV7-9	few	CASSADYSAGYEQYF	TGTGCCAGCAGCGCCGACTATTCCGCCGGCTACGAGCAGTACTTC
TRBJ1-6	.	TRBV27	.	CASSLSAGPTSSPLHF	TGTGCCAGCAGTTTATCGGCGGGCCCCACTAGTTCACCCCTCCACTTT
TRBJ2-3	.	TRBV5-1	.	CASSLGQGVYTDTQYF	TGCGCCAGCAGCTTGGGTCAGGGTGTATACACAGATACGCAGTATTTT
TRBJ1-5	.	TRBV19	.	CASSEQHNQPQHF	TGTGCCAGTAGTGAACAGCACAATCAGCCCCAGCATTTT
TRBJ1-2	TRBD1	TRBV12-3/TRBV12-4	.	CASRPTTGQVGTF	TGTGCCAGCAGACCTACGACAGGGCAGGTCGGCACCTTC
TRBJ2-1	.	TRBV2	.	CASSTGTEQFF	TGTGCCAGCAGTACCGGGACAGAGCAGTTCTTC
TRBJ1-1	TRBD1	TRBV4-1	.	CASRGMGQSNTEAFF	TGCGCCAGCAGAGGCATGGGACAGTCGAACACTGAAGCTTTCTTT
TRBJ1-1	.	TRBV30	.	CAWTEGSLEAFF	TGTGCCTGGACAGAGGGTTCCTTGGAAGCTTTCTTT
TRBJ2-5	TRBD1	TRBV5-6	.	CASSGQGLRETQYF	TGTGCCAGCAGCGGACAGGGCCTGAGAGAGACCCAGTACTTC
TRBJ2-3	.	TRBV2	.	CASSEVGVSTDTQYF	TGTGCCAGCAGTGAAGTAGGAGTCAGCACAGATACGCAGTATTTT
TRBJ1-2	TRBD1	TRBV28	.	CASRAGQDGYTF	TGTGCCAGCAGAGCCGGACAGGATGGCTACACCTTC
TRBJ2-5	.	TRBV10-1	.	CASSEEGEETQYF	TGCGCCAGCAGTGAAGAGGGAGAAGAGACCCAGTACTTC
TRBJ2-7	TRBD2	TRBV23-1	.	CASSVAGSSYEQYF	TGCGCCAGCAGTGTAGCGGGTAGCTCCTACGAGCAGTACTTC
TRBJ1-1	.	TRBV2	.	CASSEATGRAFF	TGTGCCAGCAGTGAAGCTACAGGGCGGGCTTTCTTT
TRBJ1-2	.	TRBV12-3/TRBV12-4	once	CASSLRESYGYTF	TGTGCCAGCAGCCTCAGGGAAAGCTATGGCTACACCTTC
TRBJ2-5	.	TRBV7-8	.	CASSLGGGRGETQYF	TGTGCCAGCAGCTTGGGAGGCGGTCGAGGAGAGACCCAGTACTTC
TRBJ1-3	.	TRBV21-1	.	CASSKVYVTTDGNTIYF	TGTGCCAGCAGCAAAGTATACGTGACAACCGACGGAAACACCATATATTTT
TRBJ2-3	TRBD2	TRBV24-1	.	CATSDVAGSTDTQYF	TGTGCCACCAGTGATGTAGCGGGGAGCACAGATACGCAGTATTTT
TRBJ2-6	TRBD1	TRBV5-5	.	CASSRTGGISGANVLTF	TGTGCCAGCAGCCGGACAGGGGGGATTTCTGGGGCCAACGTCCTGACTTTC